Shown below are 29 T cell receptor beta chains from a single sample sequenced in a study of identical twins. A single record per CDR3 protein comes from TCRdb applying MiXCR to the 5' RACE reads. The data hold nearly 250,000 distinct CDR3 sequences, with about 7% observed a single time. The same data also went into a second study, on yellow fever vaccine responses in identical twins.

Specimen: memory (CD45RO+) T cells sorted from blood. These receptors all stem from a woman aged 18-29 years in good health.

V gene TRBV28 combines with J gene TRBJ2-3, with 16 bases aligning to TRBD2. CDR1 and CDR2 from the germline V gene are MDHEN and SYDVKM. J gave up 0 bases and V 10 bases, and 7 bases lay outside the gene matches. This CDR3 is 17 amino acids long. The CDR3 DNA reads as TGTGCCATCACCGGGACTAGCGGGAGGGGTAGCACAGATACGCAGTATTTT. Residues: CAITGTSGRGSTDTQYF.

The chain has TRBV15 and TRBJ2-2; D gene ambiguous. V was cut by 0 bases and J by 5 bases, with 4 bases left in between. The CDR3 length is 13 residues. Germline lookup yields CDR1 LNHNV and CDR2 YYDKDF (reference sequence). CDR3 sequence reads: CATSRDKTGELFF. The CDR3 nucleotides are TGTGCCACCAGCAGAGATAAAACCGGGGAGCTGTTTTTT.

This clonotype showed up many times. The chain is built from TRBV5-1 and TRBJ2-1, with D maybe TRBD2 (6 bases). With 1 base removed from V and 0 bases from J, the gap between germline ends came to 11 bases. CDR1 is SGHRS and CDR2 is YFSETQ in the germline V gene. CDR3 length: 16 residues. In DNA, the CDR3 is TGCGCCAGCAGCTTGACTAGCAGGAGCTCCTACAATGAGCAGTTCTTC. Translation gives CASSLTSRSSYNEQFF.

This clonotype was picked up many times. The chain carries TRBV27 and TRBJ2-2; perhaps TRBD1 as D (6 bases). The CDR3 covers 16 residues. Trimming pared 6 bases from V and 2 bases from J, leaving 16 bases between. Germline loops: CDR1 MNHEY, CDR2 SMNVEV (reference sequence). The CDR3 sequence: CASSRITGYNTGELFF. The CDR3 DNA sequence: TGTGCCAGCAGCAGAATCACAGGGTATAACACCGGGGAGCTGTTTTTT.

The gene calls are TRBV5-1 and TRBJ2-6; D might be TRBD1 (5 bases). The V and J ends lost 4 bases and 0 bases respectively, with 11 bases between them. CDR1 and CDR2 from the germline V gene are SGHRS and YFSETQ. This CDR3 has 16 amino acids. This CDR3 reads CASSEQASSGANVLTF. CDR3 nucleotide sequence: TGCGCCAGCAGCGAACAGGCCAGCTCTGGGGCCAACGTCCTGACTTTC. Complete variable domain (other parts from reference TRBV5-1 and TRBJ2-6): KAGVTQTPRYLIKTRGQQVTLSCSPISGHRSVSWYQQTPGQGLQFLFEYFSETQRNKGNFPGRFSGRQFSNSRSEMNVSTLELGDSALYLCASSEQASSGANVLTFGAGSRLTVL.

This clonotype was detected ten times or more. The chain carries TRBV6-6 and TRBJ1-4; maybe TRBD1 (6 bases). The CDR3 spans 12 residues. Looked up from germline, CDR1 is MNHNY and CDR2 is SVGAGI (reference sequence). V was pared by 7 bases and J by 5 bases, with 8 bases between. CDR3 DNA sequence: TGTGCCAGCACTACAGGGAATGAAAAACTGTTTTTT. Translated: CASTTGNEKLFF.

The rearrangement links TRBV28 to TRBJ2-7, with TRBD2 identical over 9 bases. Germline V CDR1 and CDR2: MDHEN, SYDVKM. The ends lost 5 bases at V and 6 bases at J; junction bases unmatched: 8. The CDR3 is 14 residues long. The CDR3 spells CASSHHSRGGEQYV. CDR3 bases: TGTGCCAGCAGTCACCACTCGCGGGGGGGCGAGCAGTACGTC.

The gene calls are TRBV20-1 and TRBJ2-2; 10 nucleotides line up with TRBD1. Germline values: CDR1 DFQATT, CDR2 SNEGSKA (reference sequence). The CDR3 is 15 amino acids. Losses at the gene ends were 6 bases for V and 5 bases for J; bases not matched to a gene: 9. CDR3 in amino acids: CSATRGTGATGELFF. DNA of the CDR3: TGCAGTGCCACCCGGGGGACAGGGGCAACCGGGGAGCTGTTTTTT.

CDR3 residues: CASSTRAAGTGELFF. The DNA of the CDR3 is TGTGCCAGCAGTACCCGGGCGGCGGGCACCGGGGAGCTGTTTTTT. This rearrangement joins TRBV6-2 or TRBV6-3 to TRBJ2-2, with D possibly TRBD2 on 5 matching bases. Trimming shortened V by 5 bases and J by 4 bases, and 14 bases separated the two germline ends. This CDR3 spans 15 amino acids. The germline V gene encodes CDR1 MNHEY and CDR2 SVGEGT.

On this clonotype itself: At one end, the junction sequence differs from germline, possibly due to a read error. CDR3 sequence: CASSLYDRATHF. As DNA, the CDR3 is TGTGCCAGCAGCTTATATGACCGGGCTACCCACTTC. This chain uses TRBV28 with TRBJ2-7; no clear D. Germline assignment: CDR1 MDHEN and CDR2 SYDVKM. CDR3 length: 12 amino acids. The complete variable domain, with remaining parts taken from reference TRBV28 and TRBJ2-7, reads DVKVTQSSRYLVKRTGEKVFLECVQDMDHENMFWYRQDPGLGLRLIYFSYDVKMKEKGDIPEGYSVSREKKERFSLILESASTNQTSMYLCASSLYDRATHFGPGTRLTVT.

This clonotype showed up just a few times. J is TRBJ2-1 and V is TRBV25-1; 10 nucleotides match TRBD2. This CDR3 region has 18 residues. CDR1 MGHDK and CDR2 SYGVNS come from the germline V gene. V lost 1 base and J lost 7; bases outside the gene matches: 13. Here the CDR3 DNA reads TGTGCCAGCAGTGAATTGGCCCCTCTAGCGGGAGTGTGGAATGAGCAGTTCTTC. Its protein product is CASSELAPLAGVWNEQFF.

This clonotype was recorded many times. At one end, the junction sequence differs from germline, possibly due to a read error. The V and J genes are TRBV20-1 and TRBJ1-4, with unresolved D. The CDR3 runs to 13 residues. CDR1 and CDR2 (germline): DFQATT, SNEGSKA (reference sequence). CDR3 sequence (DNA): TGCAGTGCTAACACGGGAGTTAATGAAAAATTGTTTTTT. Translated: CSANTGVNEKLFF.

This clonotype was seen at least ten times. The V gene is TRBV5-1, the J gene TRBJ2-1; tentatively, D is TRBD1 (6 bases). Germline CDR1 SGHRS, CDR2 YFSETQ. Trimming pared 0 bases from V and 4 bases from J, leaving 11 bases between. There are 15 residues in the CDR3. For the CDR3, the DNA is TGCGCCAGCAGCTTGGAGGGGGAGTCTTACAATGAGCAGTTCTTC. Translating gives CASSLEGESYNEQFF.

The genes are TRBV20-1 and TRBJ1-5; D unresolved. The CDR3 length is 13 residues. The V end lost 6 bases, the J end lost 6 bases, and 15 bases lay between the germline ends. Looked up from germline, CDR1 is DFQATT and CDR2 is SNEGSKA (reference sequence). CDR3 DNA sequence: TGCAGTGCCTACGACCGCCCGATTCAGCCCCAGCATTTT. As protein: CSAYDRPIQPQHF.

Comments on this clonotype: A read error is possible here, since a much larger clone lies one base away. The rearrangement links TRBV20-1 to TRBJ2-1; possible D gene TRBD2, 5 bases. The CDR3 loop spans 17 amino acids. From germline, CDR1 is DFQATT and CDR2 SNEGSKA (reference sequence). The CDR3 nucleotides are TGCTGTGCTAGAGGAAGGCGGCGGGCTGTCTCCTACAATGAGCAGTTCTTC. Residues: CCARGRRRAVSYNEQFF.

In this sample, this clonotype turned up a few times. The chain combines TRBV12-3 or TRBV12-4 with TRBJ2-1; TRBD2 matches at 8 bases. V lost 5 bases and J lost 8; bases outside the gene matches: 5. The CDR3 has 13 residues. CDR3 coding DNA: TGTGCCAGCAGTACAAGCGGGAGTTATGAGCAGTTCTTC. It is translated as CASSTSGSYEQFF.

This clonotype was seen only a few times. V gene TRBV5-1 combines with J gene TRBJ2-5; 7 bases are shared with TRBD2. Losses at the gene ends were 5 bases for V and 2 bases for J; bases not matched to a gene: 6. CDR1 is SGHRS, CDR2 YFSETQ, per germline. The CDR3 runs 14 residues. In DNA, the CDR3 is TGCGCCAGCAGGACGGGGGGAAATCAAGAGACCCAGTACTTC. Translating gives CASRTGGNQETQYF.

This clonotype was counted ten times or more. The chain recombines TRBV5-5 with TRBJ2-2; TRBD1 is a possible D gene (5 bases). This CDR3 region has 14 residues. Germline V lookup: CDR1 SGHKS, CDR2 YYEKEE (reference sequence). Deletions cut 3 bases from V and 4 bases from J, with 10 bases between. The CDR3 is CASSSRQGTGELFF. Written as DNA, the CDR3 is TGTGCCAGCAGCTCCCGGCAGGGCACCGGGGAGCTGTTTTTT.

In DNA form, the CDR3 reads TGTGCCAGCAGCAAAGAGGAGGGGGGCTCGGATTCACCCCTCCACTTT. This codes for CASSKEEGGSDSPLHF. The chain uses TRBV21-1 and TRBJ1-6; TRBD1 is the table's D call and was not checked against the DNA. TRBV21-1 is noted as a pseudogene. The CDR3 loop spans 16 amino acids.

The genes are TRBV5-1 and TRBJ2-2, with a tentative D call TRBD1 (6 bases). V lost 6 bases and J lost 1, with 7 bases in between. Germline V gives CDR1 SGHRS, CDR2 YFSETQ. This CDR3 has 13 residues. CDR3 in DNA: TGCGCCAGCAAGACAGGGAACACCGGGGAGCTGTTTTTT. This gives the protein CASKTGNTGELFF. Supplemented by reference TRBV5-1 and TRBJ2-2, the full variable domain reads KAGVTQTPRYLIKTRGQQVTLSCSPISGHRSVSWYQQTPGQGLQFLFEYFSETQRNKGNFPGRFSGRQFSNSRSEMNVSTLELGDSALYLCASKTGNTGELFFGEGSRLTVL.

To note about this clonotype: A much larger clone differs from this one at a single base, so this may be a read error. The chain recombines TRBV5-6 with TRBJ2-7, with TRBD2 matching 8 bases. This CDR3 has 14 amino acids. In germline, CDR1 is SGHDT, CDR2 YYEEEE. The CDR3 loop reads CASSLAGVSYEQCF. CDR3 coding DNA: TGTGCCAGCAGCTTAGCGGGGGTCTCCTACGAGCAGTGCTTC.

This clonotype was seen a few times. The chain employs TRBV18 and TRBJ1-1; D remains ambiguous. CDR3 size: 14 residues. The V gene's germline CDR1 is KGHSH and CDR2 LQKENI. The ends were cut back, 0 bases at V and 1 base at J, with 6 bases in the middle. In DNA form, the CDR3 reads TGTGCCAGCTCACCACCGATGGGGAACACTGAAGCTTTCTTT. It yields the protein CASSPPMGNTEAFF.

The V call is TRBV20-1, the J call TRBJ2-5; 10 nucleotides line up with TRBD2. This CDR3 contains 17 residues. The germline V gene has CDR1 DFQATT and CDR2 SNEGSKA (reference sequence). With V trimmed by 0 bases and J by 3 bases, 10 bases remained unmatched. CDR3 sequence: CSARDRGLAGEKETQYF. CDR3 in DNA: TGCAGTGCTAGAGATAGGGGGCTAGCGGGGGAAAAAGAGACCCAGTACTTC.

The sample holds a few counts of this clonotype. This may be a read error: a much more frequent sequence differs by one nucleotide. The gene calls are TRBV3-1 and TRBJ2-1; tentatively, D is TRBD2 (5 bases). This CDR3 is built from 13 residues. V was clipped by 4 bases and J by 6 bases, with 10 bases between them. Germline V gene data show CDR1 as LGHDT and CDR2 as YNNKEL (reference sequence). CDR3 nucleotides: TGTGCCAGCAGCCCGGGGTGTTCCAATGAGCAGTTCTTC. Encoded protein: CASSPGCSNEQFF.

The table lists this clonotype with many counts. The rearrangement uses TRBV29-1 and TRBJ2-5, with 7 positions matching TRBD1. V lost 3 bases to trimming and J lost 2 bases; unmatched junction nucleotides: 6. The V gene's germline CDR1 is SQVTM and CDR2 ANQGSEA. The CDR3 runs to 14 residues. CDR3 nucleotides: TGCAGCGTTGATGTGACAGGGAGACAAGAGACCCAGTACTTC. Protein: CSVDVTGRQETQYF.

This clonotype was detected ten times or more. The chain joins TRBV6-5 to TRBJ2-4; tentative D call: TRBD1 (6 bases). Germline-derived CDR1 and CDR2 are MNHEY and SVGAGI. This CDR3 has 16 residues. The V and J ends lost 4 bases and 1 base respectively, with 14 bases between them. CDR3: CASSSPGAGAKNIQYF. The CDR3 DNA is TGTGCCAGCAGTTCACCAGGGGCCGGGGCCAAAAACATTCAGTACTTC.

This clonotype was counted at least ten times. The gene calls are TRBV20-1 and TRBJ1-2, with TRBD1 matching 7 bases. After removal of 0 bases from V and 2 bases from J, the junction contained 3 bases not matched to a gene. CDR1 is DFQATT, CDR2 SNEGSKA, per germline (reference sequence). This CDR3 spans 14 amino acids. The CDR3 here is CSARDLQGNYGYTF. The CDR3 DNA reads as TGCAGTGCTAGAGATCTACAGGGGAACTATGGCTACACCTTC.

This clonotype was seen many times. The CDR3 sequence: CSARASRASGGELFF. The CDR3 region has the DNA TGCAGTGCTAGAGCAAGTCGGGCTAGCGGCGGGGAGCTGTTTTTT. The V and J genes are TRBV20-1 and TRBJ2-2; 7 bases map to TRBD2. The CDR3 is 15 amino acids. Germline V gives CDR1 DFQATT, CDR2 SNEGSKA (reference sequence). Germline trimming cut 1 base from V and 7 bases from J; bases unmatched to any gene: 9.

The rearrangement joins TRBV20-1 to TRBJ2-7, with 9 positions matching TRBD1. Unmatched junction bases numbered 12, after V lost 2 bases and J lost 4 bases. The CDR3 length is 16 residues. CDR1 is DFQATT, CDR2 SNEGSKA, per germline (reference sequence). CDR3 sequence (DNA): TGCAGTGCTAGAAAAGGAGGGACAGGGTATGGGTACGAGCAGTACTTC. Translation gives CSARKGGTGYGYEQYF.